The rows below give T cell receptor beta chains drawn from one sample of a study of blood T cell repertoires in COVID-19. Profiling relied on immunoSEQ multiplex PCR, and the TCRdb table lists in-frame clones only, not all of them. The sample consists of around 300,000 clones, approximately 86% of them appearing once. The sample consisted of PBMCs or T cells enriched from blood (not recorded which). These receptors were taken from a woman younger than 45 who had recovered from COVID-19. Each CDR3 is given with its conserved first and last residue. D genes are given only for firm matches. Size is stated for part of the rows, as once, few or many counts, or as a class when the clone is expanded.

V,size,J,D,CDR3,DNA
TRBV29-1,.,TRBJ1-1,.,CSDGAGLNTEAFF,TGCAGCGATGGGGCAGGGCTGAACACTGAAGCTTTCTTT
TRBV9,.,TRBJ2-5,TRBD2,CASSVGGGGAYETQYF,TGTGCCAGCAGCGTAGGAGGCGGGGGGGCCTATGAGACCCAGTACTTC
TRBV5-1,few,TRBJ2-3,.,CASGQDPGGAGDTQYF,TGCGCCAGCGGCCAAGACCCCGGGGGAGCGGGAGATACGCAGTATTTT
TRBV18,.,TRBJ1-1,.,CASSPLGRDYLNTEAFF,TGTGCCAGCTCACCCTTGGGCAGGGACTATTTGAACACTGAAGCTTTCTTT
TRBV10-3,once,TRBJ1-2,TRBD1,CAIVPGQGANYGYTF,TGTGCCATCGTCCCGGGACAGGGGGCTAACTATGGCTACACCTTC
TRBV5-6,.,TRBJ2-1,TRBD2,CASRGVAGLSYNEQFF,TGTGCCAGCAGGGGTGTAGCGGGCCTCTCCTACAATGAGCAGTTCTTC
TRBV11-2,.,TRBJ1-3,.,CASSLVKGGNTIYF,TGTGCCAGCAGCTTAGTTAAGGGGGGAAACACCATATATTTT
TRBV14,once,TRBJ2-1,.,CASSRSGSYNEQFF,TGTGCCAGCAGCCGGTCAGGGTCCTACAATGAGCAGTTCTTC
TRBV6-1,.,TRBJ1-6,.,CASSDPQGPIHF,TGTGCCAGCAGTGACCCACAGGGACCCATCCACTTT
TRBV7-2,.,TRBJ2-5,.,CASRNKTLETQYF,TGTGCCAGCAGGAACAAGACTCTAGAGACCCAGTACTTC
TRBV7-2,.,TRBJ2-2,TRBD2,CASSFAGTSGELFF,TGTGCCAGCAGCTTCGCCGGGACTAGCGGGGAGCTGTTTTTT
TRBV9,.,TRBJ2-3,TRBD2,CASSGRLAGGPTDTQYF,TGTGCCAGCAGCGGCAGACTAGCGGGAGGACCCACAGATACGCAGTATTTT
TRBV27,.,TRBJ2-1,.,CASSLQEVGGEQFF,TGTGCCAGCAGTCTACAGGAGGTAGGGGGTGAGCAGTTCTTC
TRBV9,.,TRBJ2-2,.,CASSVGPSSTGELFF,TGTGCCAGCAGCGTAGGTCCTAGTAGCACCGGGGAGCTGTTTTTT
TRBV5-1,.,TRBJ1-1,.,CASSLVTDYYNTVNTEAFF,TGCGCCAGCAGCCTCGTCACAGACTACTATAACACGGTGAACACTGAAGCTTTCTTT
TRBV28,few,TRBJ1-5,TRBD1,CASTAGGQPQHF,TGTGCCAGCACGGCAGGGGGACAGCCCCAGCATTTT
TRBV7-3,once,TRBJ2-7,.,CASSLQGIGGYEQYF,TGTGCCAGCAGCTTACAGGGTATCGGGGGCTACGAGCAGTACTTC
TRBV14,.,TRBJ2-5,.,CASSQDWGTQYF,TGTGCCAGCAGCCAAGATTGGGGCACCCAGTACTTC
TRBV24-1,.,TRBJ1-2,TRBD1,CATSDLGTGDHGYTF,TGTGCCACCAGTGATTTGGGGACAGGTGATCATGGCTACACCTTC
TRBV27,few,TRBJ1-2,.,CASSLSRALSYGYTF,TGTGCCAGCAGTTTATCCAGGGCCTTGAGCTATGGCTACACCTTC
TRBV7-9,few,TRBJ1-5,TRBD1,CASSLGFGTDSNQPQHF,TGTGCCAGCAGCTTAGGCTTCGGGACAGATAGCAATCAGCCCCAGCATTTT
TRBV29-1,.,TRBJ1-1,.,CSVLGSEAFF,TGCAGCGTTCTCGGGTCTGAAGCTTTCTTT
TRBV24-1,.,TRBJ2-7,.,CATSLGHEQYF,TGTGCCACCAGTTTGGGGCACGAGCAGTACTTC
TRBV18,.,TRBJ2-3,.,CASSRAEAGTDTQYF,TGTGCCAGCTCCCGCGCCGAGGCGGGGACAGATACGCAGTATTTT
TRBV9,.,TRBJ1-3,.,CASSVASRGNTIYF,TGTGCCAGCAGCGTAGCGAGTAGGGGGAACACCATATATTTT
TRBV3-1/TRBV3-2,.,TRBJ2-2,TRBD1,CASSQQPLRTGILRGELFF,TGTGCCAGCAGCCAACAACCCCTCCGGACAGGGATCCTCCGCGGGGAGCTGTTTTTT
TRBV28,.,TRBJ2-7,.,CASRTSGRAFTSEDF,TGTGCCAGCAGGACCTCCGGCAGAGCCTTTACGTCGGAGGACTTC